The rows below give T cell receptor beta chains drawn from one sample of a study of control samples from healthy donors and cancer patients. Sequencing was performed with immunoSEQ multiplex PCR; in TCRdb, only in-frame clones are kept and a portion is missing. This table holds almost 85,000 clones, 75% to 85% found once. The sample was PBMCs. The receptors here all came from a man between 60 and 75 years old with head and neck cancer. CDR3s include the opening cysteine and the closing phenylalanine or tryptophan. The order of the fields is J gene, clone size, D gene, CDR3 length, V gene, CDR3 protein, CDR3 DNA. A D gene is named only where the DNA matches it firmly. Size tells how often a clone was seen (once, few, many) or the class of an expanded clone, and some rows leave it out.

TRBJ1-5,few,NA,16,TRBV7-2,CASSLVAGYGNQPQHF,TGTGCCAGCAGCTTAGTGGCCGGGTACGGCAATCAGCCCCAGCATTTT
TRBJ2-3,NA,NA,12,TRBV30,CAWTGVGDTQYF,TGTGCCTGGACGGGGGTAGGAGATACGCAGTATTTT
TRBJ1-3,NA,TRBD1,14,TRBV3-1/TRBV3-2,CASSPRDRGNTIYF,TGTGCCAGCAGCCCCCGGGACAGGGGAAACACCATATATTTT
TRBJ2-1,NA,NA,12,TRBV5-4,CASSSDRNEQFF,TGTGCCAGCAGCTCGGACCGCAATGAGCAGTTCTTC
TRBJ2-7,NA,NA,12,TRBV5-3,CARSSRTDEQYF,TGTGCCAGAAGCTCCAGGACCGACGAGCAGTACTTC
TRBJ1-2,few,TRBD1,14,TRBV19,CASSIAWDSYGYTF,TGTGCCAGTAGTATAGCCTGGGACAGTTATGGCTACACCTTC
TRBJ1-1,NA,NA,13,TRBV14,CASSQVVINEAFF,TGTGCCAGCAGCCAAGTGGTGATCAACGAAGCTTTCTTT
TRBJ1-6,NA,NA,14,TRBV5-5,CASSLGGGSSPLHF,TGTGCCAGCAGCTTGGGTGGGGGTAGTTCACCCCTCCACTTT
TRBJ2-2,NA,NA,16,TRBV10-2,CATPRGGMYHAGELFF,TGCGCCACCCCAAGAGGCGGGATGTACCACGCCGGGGAGCTGTTTTTT
TRBJ2-2,NA,TRBD2,14,TRBV10-3,CAISTSGYAGELFF,TGTGCCATCAGCACTAGCGGGTACGCCGGGGAGCTGTTTTTT
TRBJ2-1,NA,TRBD2,16,TRBV3-1/TRBV3-2,CASSSSTSGRVNEQFF,TGTGCCAGCAGCTCATCTACTAGCGGGAGGGTTAATGAGCAGTTCTTC
TRBJ2-5,NA,TRBD1,15,TRBV9,CASSVTTGGQETQYF,TGTGCCAGCAGCGTAACGACAGGGGGCCAGGAGACCCAGTACTTC
TRBJ2-1,NA,TRBD1,13,TRBV29-1,CSVGTGVYNEQFF,TGCAGCGTTGGGACAGGGGTCTACAATGAGCAGTTCTTC
TRBJ2-5,NA,NA,15,TRBV6-4,CASSAYSVDQETQYF,TGTGCCAGCAGTGCCTACAGTGTAGACCAAGAGACCCAGTACTTC
TRBJ2-7,NA,TRBD1,13,TRBV7-2,CASSVTGGWEQYF,TGTGCCAGCAGCGTGACAGGGGGGTGGGAGCAGTACTTC